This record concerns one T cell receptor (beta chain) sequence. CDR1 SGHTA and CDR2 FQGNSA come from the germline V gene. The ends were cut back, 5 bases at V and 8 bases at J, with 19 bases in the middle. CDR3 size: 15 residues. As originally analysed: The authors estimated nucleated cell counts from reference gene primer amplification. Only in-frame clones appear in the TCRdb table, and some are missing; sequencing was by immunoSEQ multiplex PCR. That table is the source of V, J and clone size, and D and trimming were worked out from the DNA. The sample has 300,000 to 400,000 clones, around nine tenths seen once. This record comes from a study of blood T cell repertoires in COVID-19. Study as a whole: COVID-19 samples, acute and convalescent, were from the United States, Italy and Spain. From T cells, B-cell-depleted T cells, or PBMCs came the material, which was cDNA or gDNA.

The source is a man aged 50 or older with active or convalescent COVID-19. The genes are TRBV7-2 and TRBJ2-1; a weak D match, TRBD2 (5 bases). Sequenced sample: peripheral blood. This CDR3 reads CASSILEGTVDEQFF. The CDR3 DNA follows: TGTGCCAGCAGCATACTAGAAGGTACCGTAGATGAGCAGTTCTTC. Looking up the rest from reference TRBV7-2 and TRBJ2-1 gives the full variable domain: GAGVSQSPSNKVTEKGKDVELRCDPISGHTALYWYRQSLGQGLEFLIYFQGNSAPDKSGLPSDRFSAERTGGSVSTLTIQRTQQEDSAVYLCASSILEGTVDEQFFGPGTRLTVL.